The T cell receptor beta chain described here comes from a study of blood T cell repertoires in COVID-19. Study overall: Acute-phase and convalescent COVID-19 samples originated in the United States, Italy and Spain. Nucleic acid was either cDNA or gDNA, and it came from T cells, B-cell-depleted T cells, or PBMCs.

With V trimmed by 5 bases and J by 4 bases, 7 bases remained unmatched. Germline lookup yields CDR1 SSHAT and CDR2 FNYEAQ (reference sequence). The CDR3 has 14 residues. Original processing notes: Amplified reference gene primers provided the basis for estimating nucleated cell counts. This table comes from immunoSEQ multiplex PCR, and its TCRdb copy is limited to in-frame clones, with some not included. The DNA was the basis for D and trimming; V, J and clone size are from that table. The sample comprises just over 65,000 clones, roughly 88% of which are singletons, and 6.5% to 9% rests with the top ten.

This TCR was recovered from a man aged 30-40 years with acute or convalescent COVID-19. Material: peripheral blood. The chain uses TRBV7-7 and TRBJ2-5; 7 positions match TRBD1. CDR3 sequence (DNA): TGTGCCAGCAGCCCGACAGGGTTTCCAGAGACCCAGTACTTC. Protein: CASSPTGFPETQYF. Full variable domain (missing parts from reference TRBV7-7 and TRBJ2-5): GAGVSQSPRYKVTKRGQDVTLRCDPISSHATLYWYQQALGQGPEFLTYFNYEAQPDKSGLPSDRFSAERPEGSISTLTIQRTEQRDSAMYRCASSPTGFPETQYFGPGTRLLVL.